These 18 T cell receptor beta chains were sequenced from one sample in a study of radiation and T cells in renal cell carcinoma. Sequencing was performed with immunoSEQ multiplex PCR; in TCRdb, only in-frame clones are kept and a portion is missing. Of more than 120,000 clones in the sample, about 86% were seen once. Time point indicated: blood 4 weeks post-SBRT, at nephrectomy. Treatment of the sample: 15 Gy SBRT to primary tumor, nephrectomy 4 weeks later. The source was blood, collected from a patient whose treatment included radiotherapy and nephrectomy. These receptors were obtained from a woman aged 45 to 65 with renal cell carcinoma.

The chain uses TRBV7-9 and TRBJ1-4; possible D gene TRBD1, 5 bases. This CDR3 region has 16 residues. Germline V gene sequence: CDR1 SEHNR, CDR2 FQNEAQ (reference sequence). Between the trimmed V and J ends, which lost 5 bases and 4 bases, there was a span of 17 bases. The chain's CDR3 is CASSPERGVLNEKLFF. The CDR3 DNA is TGTGCCAGCAGCCCAGAGAGGGGAGTGCTTAATGAAAAACTGTTTTTT.

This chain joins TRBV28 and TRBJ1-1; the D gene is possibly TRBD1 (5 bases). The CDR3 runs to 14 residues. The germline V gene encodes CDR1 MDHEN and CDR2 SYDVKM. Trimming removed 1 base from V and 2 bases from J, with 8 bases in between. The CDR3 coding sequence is TGTGCCAGCAGTTTATCGGGGGGAAACACTGAAGCTTTCTTT. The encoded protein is CASSLSGGNTEAFF.

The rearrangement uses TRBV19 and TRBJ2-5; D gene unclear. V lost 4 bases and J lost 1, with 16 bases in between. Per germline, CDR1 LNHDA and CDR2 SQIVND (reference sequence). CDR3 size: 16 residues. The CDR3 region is CASSTPYSKLQETQYF. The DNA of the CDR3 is TGTGCCAGTAGTACTCCTTACAGTAAACTCCAAGAGACCCAGTACTTC.

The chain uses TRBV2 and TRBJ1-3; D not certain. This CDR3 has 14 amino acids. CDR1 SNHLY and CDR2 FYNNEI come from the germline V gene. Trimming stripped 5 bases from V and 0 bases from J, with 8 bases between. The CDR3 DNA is TGTGCCAGCAGTTATTTAGGCTCTGGAAACACCATATATTTT. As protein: CASSYLGSGNTIYF. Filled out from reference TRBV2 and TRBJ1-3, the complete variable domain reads EPEVTQTPSHQVTQMGQEVILRCVPISNHLYFYWYRQILGQKVEFLVSFYNNEISEKSEIFDDQFSVERPDGSNFTLKIRSTKLEDSAMYFCASSYLGSGNTIYFGEGSWLTVV.

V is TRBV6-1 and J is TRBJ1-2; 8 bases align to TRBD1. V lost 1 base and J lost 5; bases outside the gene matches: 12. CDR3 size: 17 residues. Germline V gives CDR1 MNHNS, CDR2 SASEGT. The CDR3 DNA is TGTGCCAGCAGTGAAGGGGTGACAGGGGCGGGAGGTTATGGCTACACCTTC. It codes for CASSEGVTGAGGYGYTF.

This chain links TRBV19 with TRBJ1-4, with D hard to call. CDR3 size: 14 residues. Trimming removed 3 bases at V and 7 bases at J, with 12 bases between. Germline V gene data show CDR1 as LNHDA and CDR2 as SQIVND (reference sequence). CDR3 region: CASSMGRLGEKLFF. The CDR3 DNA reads TGTGCCAGTAGTATGGGCAGGTTGGGTGAAAAACTGTTTTTT.

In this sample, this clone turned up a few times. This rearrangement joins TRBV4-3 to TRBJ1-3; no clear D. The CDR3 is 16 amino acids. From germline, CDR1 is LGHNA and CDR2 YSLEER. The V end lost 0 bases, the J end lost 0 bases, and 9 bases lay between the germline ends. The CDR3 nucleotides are TGCGCCAGCAGCCAAGATCAACACGGCTCTGGAAACACCATATATTTT. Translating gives CASSQDQHGSGNTIYF.

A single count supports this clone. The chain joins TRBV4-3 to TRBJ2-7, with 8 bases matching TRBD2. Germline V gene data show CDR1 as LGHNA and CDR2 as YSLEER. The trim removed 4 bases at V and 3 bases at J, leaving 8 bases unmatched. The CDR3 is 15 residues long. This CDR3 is CASSLRREANYEQYF. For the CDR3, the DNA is TGCGCCAGCAGCCTCCGGCGGGAGGCCAACTACGAGCAGTACTTC.

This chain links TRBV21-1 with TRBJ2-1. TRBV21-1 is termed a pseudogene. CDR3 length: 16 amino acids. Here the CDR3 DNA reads TGTGCCAGCAGCAAAGCGCTTCCCCGAGGGGCGGGTGAGCAGTTCTTC. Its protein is CASSKALPRGAGEQFF.

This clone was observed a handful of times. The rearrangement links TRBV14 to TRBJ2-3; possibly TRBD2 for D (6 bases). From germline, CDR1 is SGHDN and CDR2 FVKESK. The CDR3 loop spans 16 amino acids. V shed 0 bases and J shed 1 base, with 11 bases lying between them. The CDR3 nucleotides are TGTGCCAGCAGCCAAGAACGGGGGACCCGCACAGATACGCAGTATTTT. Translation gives CASSQERGTRTDTQYF. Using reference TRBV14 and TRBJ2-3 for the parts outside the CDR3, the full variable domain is EAGVTQFPSHSVIEKGQTVTLRCDPISGHDNLYWYRRVMGKEIKFLLHFVKESKQDESGMPNNRFLAERTGGTYSTLKVQPAELEDSGVYFCASSQERGTRTDTQYFGPGTRLTVL.

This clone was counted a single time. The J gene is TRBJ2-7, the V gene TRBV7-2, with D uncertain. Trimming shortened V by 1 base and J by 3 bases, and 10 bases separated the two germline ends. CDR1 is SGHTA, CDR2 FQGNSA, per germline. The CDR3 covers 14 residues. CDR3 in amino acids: CASSLVTESYEQYF. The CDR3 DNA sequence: TGTGCCAGCAGCTTAGTCACGGAGAGCTACGAGCAGTACTTC.

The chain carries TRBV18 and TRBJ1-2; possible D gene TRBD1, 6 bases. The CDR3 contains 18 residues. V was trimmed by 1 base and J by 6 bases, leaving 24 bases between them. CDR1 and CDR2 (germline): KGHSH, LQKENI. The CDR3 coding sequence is TGTGCCAGCTCACCACGGTCAGGGGCTCTCCCCTCCGGCGATGGCTACACCTTC. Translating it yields CASSPRSGALPSGDGYTF.

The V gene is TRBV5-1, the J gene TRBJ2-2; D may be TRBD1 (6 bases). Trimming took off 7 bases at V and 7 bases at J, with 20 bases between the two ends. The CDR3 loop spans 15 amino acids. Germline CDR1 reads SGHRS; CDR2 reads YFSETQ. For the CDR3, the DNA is TGCGCCAGCCGCCCCGGACAGACTAAAGGCGGGGAGCTGTTTTTT. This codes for CASRPGQTKGGELFF.

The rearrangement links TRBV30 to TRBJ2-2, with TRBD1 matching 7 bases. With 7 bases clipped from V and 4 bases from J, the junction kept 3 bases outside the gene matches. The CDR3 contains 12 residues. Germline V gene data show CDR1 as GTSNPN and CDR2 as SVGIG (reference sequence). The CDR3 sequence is CALQGLTGELFF. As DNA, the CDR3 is TGTGCCTTACAGGGGCTCACCGGGGAGCTGTTTTTT.

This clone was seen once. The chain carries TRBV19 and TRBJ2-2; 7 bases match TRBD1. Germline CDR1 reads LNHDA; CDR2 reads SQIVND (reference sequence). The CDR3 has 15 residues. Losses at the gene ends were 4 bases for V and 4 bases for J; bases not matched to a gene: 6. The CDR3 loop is CASSRDRVGTGELFF. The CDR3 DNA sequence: TGTGCCAGTAGTAGAGACAGGGTTGGCACCGGGGAGCTGTTTTTT.

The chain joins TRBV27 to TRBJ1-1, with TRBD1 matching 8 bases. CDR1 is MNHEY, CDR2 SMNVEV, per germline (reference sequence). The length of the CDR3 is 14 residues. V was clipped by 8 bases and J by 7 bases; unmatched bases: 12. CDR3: CASSSADRAFEAFF. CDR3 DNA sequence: TGTGCCAGCTCTTCCGCGGACAGGGCGTTTGAAGCTTTCTTT.

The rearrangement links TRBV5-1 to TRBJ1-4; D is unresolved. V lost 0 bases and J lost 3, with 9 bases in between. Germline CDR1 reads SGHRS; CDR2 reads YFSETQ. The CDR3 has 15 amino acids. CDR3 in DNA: TGCGCCAGCAGCTTGGCGGCAGGAGCTAATGAAAAACTGTTTTTT. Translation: CASSLAAGANEKLFF.

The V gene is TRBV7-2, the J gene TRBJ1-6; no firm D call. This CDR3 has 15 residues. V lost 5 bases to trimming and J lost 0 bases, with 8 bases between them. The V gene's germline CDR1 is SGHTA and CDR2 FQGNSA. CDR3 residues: CASSPIGSYNSPLHF. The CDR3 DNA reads TGTGCCAGCAGCCCCATAGGCTCCTATAATTCACCCCTCCACTTT.